This is a list of T cell receptor beta chains from one sample in a study of identical twins. A single record per CDR3 protein comes from TCRdb applying MiXCR to the 5' RACE reads. The sample holds roughly 250,000 distinct CDR3 sequences; 7% are singletons and the top ten take roughly 3.7%. These records were also assigned to another study, of yellow fever vaccine responses in identical twins.

The material sequenced was memory (CD45RO+) T cells sorted from blood. The receptor source for this set is a woman aged 18-30 years in good health. CDR3s include the opening cysteine and the closing phenylalanine or tryptophan. Each record gives: D gene, V gene, clone size, J gene, CDR3 DNA, CDR3 protein. A D gene is named only where the DNA matches it firmly. For some rows the clone size is stated as once, few or many, or as a class when expanded; others skip it.

.	TRBV7-8	few	TRBJ1-5	TGTGCCAGCAGACCAGGAGCGAGTTTGGGTCAGCCCCAGCATTTT	CASRPGASLGQPQHF
.	TRBV4-1	many	TRBJ2-2	TGCGCCAGCAGCCAAGAGGACGGGGCGAACACCGGGGAGCTGTTTTTT	CASSQEDGANTGELFF
.	TRBV4-2	many	TRBJ2-1	TGTGCCAGCAGCCAAGGAGGGTTAGACTTCTACAATGAGCAGTTCTTC	CASSQGGLDFYNEQFF
.	TRBV12-3/TRBV12-4	many	TRBJ2-2	TGTGCCAGCAGTTTAGTTAACAGACTAACCGGGGAGCTGTTTTTT	CASSLVNRLTGELFF
.	TRBV10-3	many	TRBJ2-7	TGTGCCATCAGTGAGTCGAATGAGGACGAGCAGTACTTC	CAISESNEDEQYF
.	TRBV6-5	.	TRBJ2-1	TGTGCCAGCAGTTTCTTATCAACAGGGAACAATGAGCAGTTCTTC	CASSFLSTGNNEQFF
.	TRBV20-1	.	TRBJ2-1	TGCAGTGCTAGTACAAGGAACCCAGCGGTGGGGGAGCAGTTCTTC	CSASTRNPAVGEQFF
.	TRBV7-8	.	TRBJ2-5	TGTGCCAGCAGCCCCTCCGGGACCCAGTACTTC	CASSPSGTQYF
.	TRBV9	many	TRBJ1-5	TGTGCCAGCATAGTGGGTCAGCCCCAGCATTTT	CASIVGQPQHF
.	TRBV6-1	few	TRBJ2-3	TGTGCCAGCAGCCGGGGCGCGGTATATGAAGATACGCAGTATTTT	CASSRGAVYEDTQYF
.	TRBV5-1	.	TRBJ2-2	TGCGCCAGCAGCTTGGGACATTTCACCGGGGAGCTGTTTTTT	CASSLGHFTGELFF
.	TRBV6-6	.	TRBJ1-2	TGTGCCAGCAGGGAGGCCGCGAACTATGGCTACACCTTC	CASREAANYGYTF
.	TRBV20-1	many	TRBJ2-3	TGCAGTGCCCGGACACACACAGATACGCAGTATTTT	CSARTHTDTQYF
.	TRBV20-1	many	TRBJ1-1	TGCAGTGCTAGATTCGCGCAGGGCCAGAACACTGAAGCTTTCTTT	CSARFAQGQNTEAFF
.	TRBV3-1	many	TRBJ2-1	TGTGCCAGCTCACAAGTGGACAATGAGCAGTTCTTC	CASSQVDNEQFF
TRBD2	TRBV28	.	TRBJ2-5	TGTGCCAGCAGTTTATTACTAGCGGGGGCCCTCGAGGAGTTCCAGTACTTC	CASSLLLAGALEEFQYF
TRBD2	TRBV27	many	TRBJ2-7	TGTGCCAGCAGTTTCGGCGGGAGTTTCTACGAGCAGTACTTC	CASSFGGSFYEQYF